This T cell receptor (beta chain) appears in the sequencing data of a study of radiation and T cells in renal cell carcinoma. Trimming at V came to 7 bases and at J to 2 bases, leaving 2 bases not matched to a gene. Germline V CDR1 and CDR2: MDHEN, SYDVKM. The CDR3 extends over 14 amino acids. Time point in this sample: baseline pretreatment blood. Treatment specified: 15 Gy SBRT to primary tumor, nephrectomy 4 weeks later. Assay: immunoSEQ multiplex PCR; the TCRdb copy retains only in-frame clones and omits some. Here the sample spans 100,000 to 150,000 clones, roughly 85% being singletons. Sequencing was performed on blood, taken from a patient whose treatment included radiotherapy and nephrectomy. The sequence was obtained from a woman between 55 and 75 years old with renal cell carcinoma. The chain combines TRBV28 with TRBJ2-3; 11 nucleotides line up with TRBD2. The CDR3 sequence is CASTLAGVTDTQYF. CDR3 in DNA: TGTGCCAGCACACTAGCGGGAGTCACAGATACGCAGTATTTT.